This TCR beta chain is from a study of blood T cell repertoires in COVID-19. Background on the study: The United States, Italy and Spain were the sources of the acute and convalescent COVID-19 samples. T cells, B-cell-depleted T cells, or PBMCs provided the cDNA or gDNA that served as material.

As handled by the study authors: By means of reference gene primer amplification, nucleated cell counts were estimated. Generated by immunoSEQ multiplex PCR, the TCRdb table keeps only in-frame clones and is missing some. That table gives V, J and clone size, and the DNA gave D and trimming. The table shows about half a million clones, with approximately 85% occurring only once. Germline-derived CDR1 and CDR2 are MNHNY and SVGAGI (reference sequence). CDR3 size: 16 residues. Trimming removed 4 bases from V and 5 bases from J; junction bases left unmatched: 11. The sample taken for sequencing was peripheral blood. V is TRBV6-6 and J is TRBJ2-5; 9 bases line up with TRBD2. The receptor was derived from a human donor in a cohort sampled during active COVID-19. Here the CDR3 reads CASSSLAGRQLETQYF. DNA for the CDR3: TGTGCCAGCAGTTCCCTAGCGGGAAGGCAGTTGGAGACCCAGTACTTC.